Presented here are 28 T cell receptor beta chains from one specimen sequenced in a study of metastatic and nonmetastatic thyroid tumors. TCRdb re-clonotyped the PCR reads via MiXCR. The sample yields around 26,000 clones, 20% to 25% seen once. All patients reached thyroid surgery having received no treatment beforehand. Sequences were obtained from adjacent normal tissue. These receptors all stem from a female donor with papillary thyroid cancer or a benign thyroid nodule (not recorded which). Some clones in this sample may be carry-over from other donors' samples.

The J gene is TRBJ2-7, the V gene TRBV19, with a possible D match to TRBD1 (6 bases). This CDR3 spans 14 amino acids. Germline V CDR1 and CDR2: LNHDA, SQIVND (reference sequence). Trimming removed 7 bases from V and 1 base from J, with 14 bases in between. The CDR3 here is CASNRAIVSYEQYF. For the CDR3, the DNA is TGTGCCAGTAACAGGGCTATAGTATCCTACGAGCAGTACTTC.

This clone was recorded at least ten times. V is TRBV19 and J is TRBJ2-2; TRBD1 is a possible D gene (6 bases). This CDR3 has 15 residues. In germline, CDR1 is LNHDA, CDR2 SQIVND (reference sequence). The V and J ends lost 7 bases and 1 base respectively, with 13 bases between them. The CDR3 nucleotides read TGTGCCAGTACCCGGCTGGACAGGAACACCGGGGAGCTGTTTTTT. This sequence encodes CASTRLDRNTGELFF.

In its sample, this clone was seen many times. Other DNA sequences in this sample translate to the same CDR3. The rearrangement joins TRBV20-1 to TRBJ1-1; TRBD1 matches 8 bases. There are 12 residues in the CDR3. V lost 6 bases, J lost 4 bases, and 4 bases stayed unmatched. Per the germline V gene, CDR1 is DFQATT and CDR2 is SNEGSKA (reference sequence). In DNA form, the CDR3 reads TGCAGTGCACCTACAGGGGGCACTGAAGCTTTCTTT. This codes for CSAPTGGTEAFF.

Comment on this clone: This may come from a read error, since a much larger clone is one base off. Additional DNA sequences in this sample encode the identical CDR3. The rearrangement links TRBV4-1 to TRBJ2-6; unclear D gene. The CDR3 length is 19 residues. Germline values: CDR1 MGHRA, CDR2 YSYEKL. Trimming stripped 1 base from V and 0 bases from J, with 16 bases between. CDR3 in amino acids: CASSQGIGTPSSGANVLTF. The CDR3 DNA follows: TGCGCCAGCAGCCAAGGAATAGGTACACCGAGCTCTGGGGCCAACGTCCTGACTTTC.

The sample holds many counts of this clone. V and J are TRBV5-1 and TRBJ2-5; D is uncertain. Trimming removed 3 bases at V and 1 base at J, with 19 bases between. This CDR3 is 17 amino acids long. Germline CDR1 and CDR2: SGHRS and YFSETQ. The CDR3 loop is CASSSLGRPHLQETQYF. In DNA form, the CDR3 reads TGCGCCAGCAGCTCGCTCGGACGGCCGCACCTCCAAGAGACCCAGTACTTC.

For this clone: Other DNA sequences within the sample encode an identical CDR3. The rearrangement links TRBV3-1 to TRBJ2-5; 7 nucleotides agree with TRBD2. Germline lookup yields CDR1 LGHDT and CDR2 YNNKEL (reference sequence). V dropped 4 bases and J dropped 6; count of bases not matched to a gene: 8. This CDR3 contains 14 residues. The CDR3 sequence is CASSPSAGVKTQYF. CDR3 sequence (DNA): TGTGCCAGCAGCCCATCGGCGGGAGTAAAGACCCAGTACTTC.

This clone was seen ten or more times. A much bigger clone sits one base away, suggesting this may be a read error. The genes are TRBV6-6 and TRBJ1-1; D remains unclear. CDR1 is MNHNY, CDR2 SVGAGI, per germline (reference sequence). This CDR3 is 14 amino acids long. The CDR3 sequence is CASSYSPGNTKAFF. CDR3 nucleotides: TGTGCCAGCAGTTACTCCCCCGGGAACACTAAAGCTTTCTTT.

This clone has a count of ten or more. This chain links TRBV4-3 with TRBJ2-1; D gene unclear. The CDR3 spans 16 residues. Germline CDR1 LGHNA, CDR2 YSLEER. The germline V and J ends were trimmed by 0 bases and 4 bases, with 13 bases remaining between them. The CDR3 bases are TGCGCCAGCAGCCAAGACCACCGGGCCGGATACAATGAGCAGTTCTTC. This sequence encodes CASSQDHRAGYNEQFF.

By share, this clone counts as medium-sized (0.01 to 0.1%). This sequence joins TRBV7-2 and TRBJ2-7, with TRBD1 matching 7 bases. Trimming at V came to 5 bases and at J to 5 bases, leaving 9 bases not matched to a gene. The CDR3 runs to 14 residues. Germline CDR1 SGHTA, CDR2 FQGNSA. The CDR3 region has the DNA TGTGCCAGCAGCAATCGACAGGGAGCCGACGAGCAGTACTTC. Translation: CASSNRQGADEQYF.

Many counts were recorded for this clone. The sample holds other DNA sequences that translate to the same CDR3. The chain is built from TRBV6-1 and TRBJ2-5; no clear D. CDR1 is MNHNS and CDR2 is SASEGT in the germline V gene. The CDR3 has 13 amino acids. V lost 6 bases and J lost 5, with 13 bases in between. CDR3 in amino acids: CASRWTVRETQYF. The CDR3 bases are TGTGCCAGCAGGTGGACGGTCCGGGAGACCCAGTACTTC.

The table lists this clone with many counts. V gene TRBV20-1 combines with J gene TRBJ2-7, with 8 bases matching TRBD1. The germline V gene has CDR1 DFQATT and CDR2 SNEGSKA (reference sequence). V lost 5 bases to trimming and J lost 3 bases; unmatched junction nucleotides: 21. This CDR3 spans 18 amino acids. The CDR3 sequence is CSARTGTGSLSDHYEQYF. CDR3 sequence (DNA): TGCAGTGCTCGAACCGGGACAGGTTCTTTATCGGACCACTACGAGCAGTACTTC.

By its share, this clone is medium-sized (0.01 to 0.1%). V usage is TRBV6-2 or TRBV6-3 and J usage is TRBJ1-6; no definite D call. Germline assignment: CDR1 MNHEY and CDR2 SVGEGT. The CDR3 sequence is 13 residues long. Trimming cost V 4 bases and J 6 bases, with 7 bases left between them. DNA for the CDR3: TGTGCCAGCAGTTGGGCTTCTAATTCACCCCTCCACTTT. Translating gives CASSWASNSPLHF.

The J gene is TRBJ1-5, the V gene TRBV30, with D possibly being TRBD1 (5 bases). CDR1 and CDR2 (germline): GTSNPN, SVGIG (reference sequence). V was cut by 3 bases and J by 6 bases, with 24 bases left in between. This CDR3 comprises 17 residues. The CDR3, as DNA: TGTGCCTGGAGCCTTTCGAGGGGTTTGAGTTTCGGTCAGCCCCAGCATTTT. Its protein is CAWSLSRGLSFGQPQHF. Looking up the rest from reference TRBV30 and TRBJ1-5 gives the full variable domain: SQTIHQWPATLVQPVGSPLSLECTVEGTSNPNLYWYRQAAGRGLQLLFYSVGIGQISSEVPQNLSASRPQDRQFILSSKKLLLSDSGFYLCAWSLSRGLSFGQPQHFGDGTRLSIL.

This clone was recorded many times. A much larger clone sits a single nucleotide away, making a read error possible. Other nucleotide sequences from this sample produce the same CDR3. The CDR3 DNA sequence: TGTGCCAGCAGTTTGTCAGGGGCCGGCTATGGCTACACCTTC. This sequence encodes CASSLSGAGYGYTF. V usage is TRBV12-3 or TRBV12-4 and J usage is TRBJ1-2; D may be TRBD1 (6 bases). The CDR3 runs to 14 residues. V lost 3 bases and J lost 4, with 12 bases in between.

The sample holds many counts of this clone. This chain connects TRBV11-3 to TRBJ2-3; 10 bases map to TRBD2. The germline CDR1 and CDR2 sequences are SGHNT and YENEEA. Trimming took 5 bases from V and 8 from J; bases not matched to a gene: 16. The CDR3 totals 17 residues. The CDR3 nucleotides read TGTGCCAGCAGCCGATTCTCTAGCGGGAGATCAAAGGGTACGCAGTATTTT. This codes for CASSRFSSGRSKGTQYF.

This clone is deemed medium-sized. The chain employs TRBV28 and TRBJ1-1; 10 bases match TRBD1. The CDR3 is 14 residues long. J gave up 0 bases and V 5 bases, and 0 bases lay outside the gene matches. The germline V gene encodes CDR1 MDHEN and CDR2 SYDVKM. The CDR3 nucleotides read TGTGCCAGCAGTGGACAGGGGGTGAACACTGAAGCTTTCTTT. As protein: CASSGQGVNTEAFF. The full variable domain, in which reference TRBV28 and TRBJ1-1 provide the parts outside the CDR3, is DVKVTQSSRYLVKRTGEKVFLECVQDMDHENMFWYRQDPGLGLRLIYFSYDVKMKEKGDIPEGYSVSREKKERFSLILESASTNQTSMYLCASSGQGVNTEAFFGQGTRLTVV.

This clone occurred many times. The chain combines TRBV28 with TRBJ2-2; 8 bases fit TRBD2. V trimming: 8 bases; J trimming: 4 bases; junction bases outside the gene matches: 9. Germline CDR1 reads MDHEN; CDR2 reads SYDVKM. The CDR3 totals 15 residues. CDR3 in DNA: TGTGCCAGCGGGACTAGTGGAAGCATCACCGGGGAGCTGTTTTTT. Translated: CASGTSGSITGELFF.

This clone was detected many times. The chain links TRBV4-1 to TRBJ1-5; D call uncertain. CDR1 is MGHRA and CDR2 is YSYEKL in the germline V gene. The CDR3 contains 15 residues. V was trimmed by 0 bases and J by 11 bases, leaving 17 bases between them. As DNA, the CDR3 is TGCGCCAGCAGCCAAGATTGGAGTGGCGGGTCGGCCCAGCATTTT. Translation gives CASSQDWSGGSAQHF.

J is TRBJ1-1 and V is TRBV10-3; D gene uncertain. CDR1 is ENHRY, CDR2 SYGVKD, per germline. This CDR3 is built from 15 residues. Trimming stripped 6 bases from V and 4 bases from J, with 18 bases between. The CDR3 region is CAISVWAQPRTEAFF. The CDR3 bases are TGTGCCATCAGCGTCTGGGCCCAGCCTCGCACTGAAGCTTTCTTT.

This clone was counted many times. The junction and the germline gene differ at one end; a read error may be behind it. The rearrangement joins TRBV5-4 to TRBJ2-7; either TRBD1 or TRBD2 may fit D (6 bases each). Germline values: CDR1 SGHNT, CDR2 YYREEE (reference sequence). The CDR3 consists of 18 residues. The CDR3 nucleotides are TGTGCCGGCAGCTTGAAGGGGGAAGGAGCGGGCGTTGACTACGAGCAGTACTTC. Its translation: CAGSLKGEGAGVDYEQYF. Filled out from reference TRBV5-4 and TRBJ2-7, the complete variable domain reads ETGVTQSPTHLIKTRGQQVTLRCSSQSGHNTVSWYQQALGQGPQFIFQYYREEENGRGNFPPRFSGLQFPNYSSELNVNALELDDSALYLCAGSLKGEGAGVDYEQYFGPGTRLTVT.

This clone is labeled as medium-sized. The chain joins TRBV19 to TRBJ2-7; a possible D gene is TRBD2 (5 bases). Trimming left V 3 bases short and J 3 bases short, with 12 bases between. Germline V CDR1 and CDR2: LNHDA, SQIVND (reference sequence). The CDR3 is 14 residues long. The CDR3 loop reads CASSISAGNYEQYF. The CDR3 DNA reads TGTGCCAGTAGTATTAGCGCCGGAAACTACGAGCAGTACTTC.

This clone was observed at least ten times. The chain couples TRBV7-9 to TRBJ2-7, with 9 bases that match TRBD2. The V and J ends lost 6 bases and 7 bases, in that order; junction bases with no gene match: 10. The CDR3 sequence is 14 residues long. The germline gives CDR1 SEHNR, CDR2 FQNEAQ (reference sequence). The CDR3 sequence: CASSSSGTPREQYF. The DNA of the CDR3 is TGTGCCAGCAGTTCTAGCGGGACCCCTCGGGAGCAGTACTTC. The full variable domain, in which reference TRBV7-9 and TRBJ2-7 provide the parts outside the CDR3, is DTGVSQNPRHKITKRGQNVTFRCDPISEHNRLYWYRQTLGQGPEFLTYFQNEAQLEKSRLLSDRFSAERPKGSFSTLEIQRTEQGDSAMYLCASSSSGTPREQYFGPGTRLTVT.

This clone was detected ten times or more. The chain has TRBV28 and TRBJ2-3, with 12 bases aligning to TRBD1. Germline-derived CDR1 and CDR2 are MDHEN and SYDVKM. The CDR3 is 16 residues long. Trimming cost V 8 bases and J 0 bases; bases outside gene matches: 6. The CDR3 nucleotides are TGTGCCAGCTTCCGGGACAGGGGGCCTAGCACAGATACGCAGTATTTT. As protein: CASFRDRGPSTDTQYF.

V is TRBV19 and J is TRBJ2-3, with 16 nucleotides matching TRBD2. The CDR3 length is 19 residues. Per germline, CDR1 LNHDA and CDR2 SQIVND (reference sequence). Losses at the gene ends were 3 bases for V and 2 bases for J; bases not matched to a gene: 8. In DNA, the CDR3 is TGTGCCAGTAGTATCGGGCTGGGACTAGCGGGAGGGATCACAGATACGCAGTATTTT. The encoded protein is CASSIGLGLAGGITDTQYF.

This clone was detected many times. The V gene is TRBV28, the J gene TRBJ1-1, with a tentative D call TRBD1 (6 bases). CDR3 length: 11 residues. V dropped 5 bases and J dropped 5 bases, with 6 bases sitting between them. Germline V gene lookup returns CDR1 MDHEN and CDR2 SYDVKM. The CDR3 DNA reads TGTGCCAGCAGTAGGGGGACTGAAGCTTTCTTT. It translates to CASSRGTEAFF.

Only a few counts were recorded for this clone. V usage is TRBV29-1 and J usage is TRBJ2-1; D is possibly TRBD2 (5 bases). Per the germline V gene, CDR1 is SQVTM and CDR2 is ANQGSEA. The CDR3 totals 12 residues. V was clipped by 4 bases and J by 6 bases, with 10 bases between them. Here the CDR3 reads CSVGGISNEQFF. CDR3 DNA: TGCAGCGTTGGAGGGATCAGCAATGAGCAGTTCTTC.

This clone occurred a few times. This CDR3 reads CAISEGGRGVTDTQYF. The CDR3 nucleotides are TGTGCCATCAGTGAAGGCGGGAGAGGGGTCACAGATACGCAGTATTTT. The chain uses TRBV10-3 and TRBJ2-3, with TRBD2 matching 7 bases. J lost 2 bases, V lost 3 bases, and 8 bases had no gene match. The length of the CDR3 is 16 residues. Germline CDR1 reads ENHRY; CDR2 reads SYGVKD.

Worth noting for this clone: One junction end does not reproduce the germline sequence, and a read error may be involved. V and J are TRBV2 and TRBJ2-1, with TRBD1 as a possible D gene (5 bases). CDR3 size: 13 residues. Germline CDR1 reads SNHLY; CDR2 reads FYNNEI. The CDR3: CASSVLGHGERFF. The CDR3 DNA is TGTGCCAGCAGTGTATTAGGACATGGTGAGCGGTTCTTC.